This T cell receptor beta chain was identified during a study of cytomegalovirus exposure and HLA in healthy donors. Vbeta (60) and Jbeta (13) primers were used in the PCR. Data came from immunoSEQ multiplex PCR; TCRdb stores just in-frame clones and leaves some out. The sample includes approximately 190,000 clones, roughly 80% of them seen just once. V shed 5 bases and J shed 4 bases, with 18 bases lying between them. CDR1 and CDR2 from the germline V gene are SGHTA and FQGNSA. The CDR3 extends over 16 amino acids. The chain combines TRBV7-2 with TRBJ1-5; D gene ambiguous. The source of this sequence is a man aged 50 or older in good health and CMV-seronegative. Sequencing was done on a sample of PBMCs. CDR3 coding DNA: TGTGCCAGCAGCGCCCGCGGCGGGGATCGTAATCAGCCCCAGCATTTT. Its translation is CASSARGGDRNQPQHF.